A selection of T cell receptor beta chains follows, all from one sample in a study of blood T cell repertoires in COVID-19. Assay used: immunoSEQ multiplex PCR; TCRdb lists only in-frame clones, some missing. Of approximately 140,000 clones listed, approximately 88% were seen once; the top ten hold about 2%. Input material: peripheral blood. The receptor set was obtained from a man in his 70s with active COVID-19. The CDR3 runs from the conserved cysteine through the conserved F or W. Each record gives: V gene, J gene, D gene, CDR3 length, clone size, CDR3 DNA, CDR3 protein. The D gene is left open where the match is weak. Only part of the rows carry a size: once, few, many, or a class if the clone is expanded.

TRBV19,TRBJ2-7,TRBD2,14,-,TGTGCCAGTAGTATGGGGGGGGAGATCAGCGAGCAGTACTTC,CASSMGGEISEQYF
TRBV2,TRBJ1-2,-,13,-,TGTGCCAGCAGCTCTCGTTCCAACTATGGCTACACCTTC,CASSSRSNYGYTF
TRBV19,TRBJ2-3,-,17,few,TGTGCCAGTAGTATAGACTGGGGTCGACAGAGCACAGATACGCAGTATTTT,CASSIDWGRQSTDTQYF
TRBV11-2,TRBJ2-1,TRBD2,16,-,TGTGCCAGCAGCTTATCTGTGCGGGAGGGTGGGAATGAGCAGTTCTTC,CASSLSVREGGNEQFF
TRBV29-1,TRBJ2-7,TRBD1,13,-,TGCAGCGCCGGACAGGGAAGGGGGTACGAGCAGTACTTC,CSAGQGRGYEQYF
TRBV19,TRBJ2-5,-,15,-,TGTGCCAGTAGTATAACGGGGGAGCGGCAAGAGACCCAGTACTTC,CASSITGERQETQYF
TRBV4-1,TRBJ1-4,TRBD1,14,-,TGCGCCAGCAGCCTCCGGGACAGGGCCGAAAAACTGTTTTTT,CASSLRDRAEKLFF
TRBV9,TRBJ2-7,TRBD1,15,once,TGTGCCAGCAGCCCCTCCTGGGGACAGGGACACGAGCAGTACTTC,CASSPSWGQGHEQYF
TRBV6-2/TRBV6-3,TRBJ1-1,-,16,-,TGTGCCAGCAGTTACTCAGTTCGAGGGCCATACACTGAAGCTTTCTTT,CASSYSVRGPYTEAFF
TRBV19,TRBJ2-3,TRBD1,15,once,TGTGCCAGTAGTGCGGACAGGGCGGGCACAGATACGCAGTATTTT,CASSADRAGTDTQYF
TRBV28,TRBJ1-6,TRBD1,14,once,TGTGCCAGCAGGAGACAGGGAGCGAATTCACCCCTCCACTTT,CASRRQGANSPLHF
TRBV7-2,TRBJ2-5,TRBD2,19,-,TGTGCCAGCAGCTTCCGGGGGGGCGCGGGAGTAACCAGAGGGGAGACCCAGTACTTC,CASSFRGGAGVTRGETQYF
TRBV5-1,TRBJ1-2,-,14,-,TGCGCCAGCAGTTCGAACGAGGCAATTTATGGCTACACCTTC,CASSSNEAIYGYTF
TRBV24-1,TRBJ1-2,TRBD1,14,-,TGTGCCACCAGTACCGGGACAGGGAACTATGGCTACACCTTC,CATSTGTGNYGYTF
TRBV27,TRBJ2-7,TRBD2,15,-,TGTGCCAGCAGGAAGGGACTAGCGGGAGCCTACGAGCAGTACTTC,CASRKGLAGAYEQYF
TRBV6-5,TRBJ1-1,TRBD1,14,-,TGTGCCAGCAGCCGCGGACAGGGGAACACTGAAGCTTTCTTT,CASSRGQGNTEAFF